This is a list of T cell receptor beta chains from one sample in a study of CD8 T cells in Susac syndrome. TCRdb reprocessed the immunoSEQ multiplex PCR reads via MiXCR and lists one record per CDR3 protein. The sample lists 180,000 or so distinct CDR3 sequences, roughly 94% seen once, with about 0.1% in the top ten. Sequenced input: CD4+ T cells from PBMCs. All receptors derive from a human donor in good health. CDR3s include the opening cysteine and the closing phenylalanine or tryptophan. D genes are given only for firm matches. A clone size is listed for some rows: how often the clone was seen (once, few, many), or a class if it is expanded.

J,size,V,D,DNA,CDR3
TRBJ2-3,.,TRBV7-8,TRBD2,TGTGCCAGCAGCCTTCGTCTAGCGGGGGGGCCCGGAGATACGCAGTATTTT,CASSLRLAGGPGDTQYF
TRBJ1-1,.,TRBV4-3,.,TGCGCCAGCAGCCATGGGACGGTTAACACTGAAGCTTTCTTT,CASSHGTVNTEAFF
TRBJ1-5,.,TRBV14,.,TGTGCCAGCAGCCTCGACGGGCTTGGGCCCCAGCATTTT,CASSLDGLGPQHF
TRBJ2-7,.,TRBV5-1,.,TGCGCCAGCAGTGAGCCAGGCGGCGGGGAGCAGTACTTC,CASSEPGGGEQYF
TRBJ1-6,.,TRBV12-3/TRBV12-4,TRBD1,TGTGCCAGCAGGGGATGGGACAGGGTGTCACCCCTCCACTTT,CASRGWDRVSPLHF
TRBJ2-1,.,TRBV15,TRBD1,TGTGCCACCAGCAGAAATGACAGGGCCTCCTACAATGAGCAGTTCTTC,CATSRNDRASYNEQFF
TRBJ2-7,.,TRBV3-1,TRBD2,TGTGCCAGCAGCCACTCGGGGGGGCCCTACGAGCAGTACTTC,CASSHSGGPYEQYF
TRBJ2-1,.,TRBV12-3/TRBV12-4,TRBD2,TGTGCCAGCACCCGGGGGGGCCGCGCCTACAATGAGCAGTTCTTC,CASTRGGRAYNEQFF
TRBJ1-2,.,TRBV29-1,.,TGCAGCGTTTTGACCTCCGGGACGGCTAACTATGGCTACACCTTC,CSVLTSGTANYGYTF
TRBJ1-1,.,TRBV29-1,.,TGCAGCGTTCTGATAAGTACTGAAGCTTTCTTT,CSVLISTEAFF
TRBJ2-7,.,TRBV18,TRBD1,TGTGCCAGCTCAGCCTCGGGACAGGACTCCTACGAGCAGTACTTC,CASSASGQDSYEQYF
TRBJ1-1,once,TRBV29-1,TRBD1,TGCAGCCAATCACAGGGGTCCCGCACTGAAGCTTTCTTT,CSQSQGSRTEAFF
TRBJ2-3,.,TRBV7-6,.,TGTGCCAGCAGCCCCACTAGAGGCGCAGATACGCAGTATTTT,CASSPTRGADTQYF
TRBJ2-7,.,TRBV20-1,.,.,CSAVPGGSYEQYF
TRBJ2-5,.,TRBV5-1,TRBD1,TGCGCCAGCAGCCTAAACTACAGGGGCCGAGAGACCCAGTACTTC,CASSLNYRGRETQYF
TRBJ1-4,.,TRBV12-3/TRBV12-4,.,TGTGCCAGCAGTCGGGTTCAGACTGAAAAACTGTTTTTT,CASSRVQTEKLFF
TRBJ2-1,.,TRBV19,.,TGTGCCAGTAGTATAAGTCACAATGAGCAGTTCTTC,CASSISHNEQFF
TRBJ2-7,once,TRBV29-1,.,TGCAGCGCCGGAACACACAGGGACCACGAGCAGTACTTC,CSAGTHRDHEQYF
TRBJ2-1,.,TRBV24-1,.,TGTGCCACCAGTGTGGGAGGAGTGGGGTTCTCCTACAATGAGCAGTTCTTC,CATSVGGVGFSYNEQFF
TRBJ2-6,.,TRBV29-1,.,TGCAGCGTTGGGAGTAGCGGAAGCTCTGGGGCCAACGTCCTGACTTTC,CSVGSSGSSGANVLTF
TRBJ1-1,.,TRBV12-3/TRBV12-4,.,TGTGCCAGCAGTTTTTCTCCGAACACTGAAGCTTTCTTT,CASSFSPNTEAFF
TRBJ1-2,once,TRBV28,TRBD1,TGTGCCAGCAGTACCGGGACAGGGGCTGTGTATGGCTACACCTTC,CASSTGTGAVYGYTF
TRBJ1-1,.,TRBV19,.,TGTGCCAGTACCCAAGGACCTTACACTGAAGCTTTCTTT,CASTQGPYTEAFF
TRBJ1-5,.,TRBV29-1,.,TGCAGCGTTGCGGTCGGGGGGATGGGTCAGCCCCAGCATTTT,CSVAVGGMGQPQHF
TRBJ2-1,.,TRBV12-1,.,TGTGCCAGCAGGCCGAGCTTCGGACTAGCGGGAGGAGAGCAGTTCTTC,CASRPSFGLAGGEQFF
TRBJ2-1,.,TRBV3-1,TRBD2,TGTGCCAGCAGCCAGGGGCTAGCGGGGGCGCGTGGGTTCTTC,CASSQGLAGARGFF
TRBJ1-2,.,TRBV29-1,.,TGCAGCGTTATCTGGGGGAACAACTATGGCTACACCTTC,CSVIWGNNYGYTF
TRBJ1-2,.,TRBV27,.,TGTGCCAGCAGCCCTCGTCGGGGTGGCTACACCTTC,CASSPRRGGYTF
TRBJ2-5,.,TRBV29-1,.,TGCAGCGTTGACGCCCTAGCCCAGGGAGAGACCCAGTACTTC,CSVDALAQGETQYF
TRBJ2-5,.,TRBV5-4,.,TGTGCCAGCAGTTTGGGTTCTCGAATGCAAGAGACCCAGTACTTC,CASSLGSRMQETQYF
TRBJ2-7,.,TRBV3-1,TRBD2,TGTGCCAGCAGCCAGGCCTTAGCGGGGAGATACTACGAGCAGTACTTC,CASSQALAGRYYEQYF
TRBJ1-1,.,TRBV28,.,TGTGCCAGCAGTTTGTTAGATGAAGCTTTCTTT,CASSLLDEAFF
TRBJ2-2,.,TRBV3-1,.,TGTGCCAGCAGCCAAAGACCGGGACAGAACACCGGGGAGCTGTTTTTT,CASSQRPGQNTGELFF
TRBJ2-5,.,TRBV20-1,.,TGCAGTGCTAGAGACCCGTTTGGGCAGGAAGAGACCCAGTACTTC,CSARDPFGQEETQYF
TRBJ2-5,once,TRBV2,TRBD2,TGTGCCAGCCGGGAGCGGGATGTGCAAGAGACCCAGTACTTC,CASRERDVQETQYF
TRBJ2-3,.,TRBV7-2,.,TGTGCCAGCCGGCTAGCCTCCACAGATACGCAGTATTTT,CASRLASTDTQYF
TRBJ2-5,.,TRBV18,.,TGTGCCAGCTCCCCGATCCTAGAGACCCAGTACTTC,CASSPILETQYF